These T cell receptor beta chains were read from a single sample in a study of blood T cell repertoires in COVID-19. TCRdb keeps only in-frame clones here, not all; method: immunoSEQ multiplex PCR. The sample consists of approximately 160,000 clones, over 75% of them appearing once. The sample taken for sequencing was peripheral blood. The origin of the receptors is a man aged 55 to 70 who had recovered from COVID-19. Both conserved end residues are part of each CDR3. Each record gives: CDR3 DNA, CDR3 protein, V gene, D gene, J gene, clone size. A D gene is named only where the DNA matches it firmly. Rows may omit the clone size; those that give it use once, few, many or a size class.

CDR3 DNA: TGTGCCAGTAGTATGGGGGCGGGGGACGTCGGCGAGCAGTACTTC
CDR3 protein: CASSMGAGDVGEQYF
V gene: TRBV19
D gene: .
J gene: TRBJ2-7
clone size: .

CDR3 DNA: TGTGCCTGTCTAGGGGGGGCCTACGAGCAGTACTTC
CDR3 protein: CACLGGAYEQYF
V gene: TRBV30
D gene: .
J gene: TRBJ2-7
clone size: .

CDR3 DNA: TGTGCCAGCAGCACACCAGGGGCTGTTCAGCCCCAGCATTTT
CDR3 protein: CASSTPGAVQPQHF
V gene: TRBV7-2
D gene: .
J gene: TRBJ1-5
clone size: .

CDR3 DNA: TGCGCCAGCAGCACAGGACAGGGGGAGTCAACTAATGAAAAACTGTTTTTT
CDR3 protein: CASSTGQGESTNEKLFF
V gene: TRBV5-1
D gene: TRBD1
J gene: TRBJ1-4
clone size: once

CDR3 DNA: TGTGCCAGCCCCCCCCGAGGACAGATCTCTGAGCAGTTCTTC
CDR3 protein: CASPPRGQISEQFF
V gene: TRBV28
D gene: .
J gene: TRBJ2-1
clone size: .

CDR3 DNA: TGTGCCACCAGCAGAATAGGGGTCTCGGATTCACCCCTCCACTTT
CDR3 protein: CATSRIGVSDSPLHF
V gene: TRBV15
D gene: .
J gene: TRBJ1-6
clone size: .

CDR3 DNA: TGTGCCAGCACCAGGGCAGGAGCGTTAGACGAGCAGTACTTC
CDR3 protein: CASTRAGALDEQYF
V gene: TRBV27
D gene: .
J gene: TRBJ2-7
clone size: .

CDR3 DNA: TGCGCCAGCAGCATAGACGGGGACTATGGCTACACCTTC
CDR3 protein: CASSIDGDYGYTF
V gene: TRBV5-1
D gene: .
J gene: TRBJ1-2
clone size: few

CDR3 DNA: TGTGCCAGCAGCGTCACCAATACATGGGGCGGCGGTGGCTACACCTTC
CDR3 protein: CASSVTNTWGGGGYTF
V gene: TRBV9
D gene: .
J gene: TRBJ1-2
clone size: .

CDR3 DNA: TGTGCCAGCAGCGCCCGAGTTCGGGAAGATACGCAGTATTTT
CDR3 protein: CASSARVREDTQYF
V gene: TRBV9
D gene: .
J gene: TRBJ2-3
clone size: .

CDR3 DNA: TGTGCCAGCTCACCACCGGTACGGGTGTGGCCACCCCTCCACTTT
CDR3 protein: CASSPPVRVWPPLHF
V gene: TRBV18
D gene: .
J gene: TRBJ1-6
clone size: .